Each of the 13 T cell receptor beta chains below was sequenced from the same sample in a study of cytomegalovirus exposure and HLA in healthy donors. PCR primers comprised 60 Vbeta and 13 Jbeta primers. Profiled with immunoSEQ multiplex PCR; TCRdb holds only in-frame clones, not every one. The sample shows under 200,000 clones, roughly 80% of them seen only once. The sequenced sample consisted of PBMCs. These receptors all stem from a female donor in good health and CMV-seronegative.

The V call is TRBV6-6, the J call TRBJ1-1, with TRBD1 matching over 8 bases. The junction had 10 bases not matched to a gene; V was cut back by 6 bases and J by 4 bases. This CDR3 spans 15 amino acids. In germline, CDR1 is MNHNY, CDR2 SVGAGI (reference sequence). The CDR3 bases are TGTGCCAGCAGATCGGGGGGACAGGCGAGCACTGAAGCTTTCTTT. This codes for CASRSGGQASTEAFF.

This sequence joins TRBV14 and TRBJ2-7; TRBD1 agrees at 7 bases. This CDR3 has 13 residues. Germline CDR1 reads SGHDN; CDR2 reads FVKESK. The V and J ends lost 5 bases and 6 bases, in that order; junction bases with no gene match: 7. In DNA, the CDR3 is TGTGCCAGCAGCTTCGACAGGGCGGGCGAGCAGTACTTC. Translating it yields CASSFDRAGEQYF.

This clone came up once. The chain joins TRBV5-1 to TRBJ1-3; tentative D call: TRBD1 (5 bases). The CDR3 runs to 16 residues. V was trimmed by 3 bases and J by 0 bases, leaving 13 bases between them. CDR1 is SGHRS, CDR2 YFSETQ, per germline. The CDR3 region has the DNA TGCGCCAGCAGCTCGGGACTCCCGAGCTCTGGAAACACCATATATTTT. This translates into CASSSGLPSSGNTIYF.

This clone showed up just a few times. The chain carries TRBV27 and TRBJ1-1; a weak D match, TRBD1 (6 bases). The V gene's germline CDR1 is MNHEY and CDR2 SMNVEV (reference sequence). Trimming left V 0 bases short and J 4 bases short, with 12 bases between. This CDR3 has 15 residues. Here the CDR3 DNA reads TGTGCCAGCAGTTTATCGAAAGCAGGGGCCACTGAAGCTTTCTTT. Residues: CASSLSKAGATEAFF.

As DNA, the CDR3 is TGTGCCAGCAGCCAAGCCGAGGGAACAACTAATGAAAAACTGTTTTTT. Its protein is CASSQAEGTTNEKLFF. The V and J genes are TRBV4-2 and TRBJ1-4; D is unresolved. CDR3 size: 16 residues. With 1 base removed from V and 0 bases from J, the gap between germline ends came to 9 bases. Germline CDR1 is LGHNA and CDR2 is YNFKEQ.

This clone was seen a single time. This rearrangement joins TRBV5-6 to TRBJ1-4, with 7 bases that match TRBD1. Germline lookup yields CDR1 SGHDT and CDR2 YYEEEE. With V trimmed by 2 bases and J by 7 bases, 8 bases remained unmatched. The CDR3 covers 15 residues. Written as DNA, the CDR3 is TGTGCCAGCAGCTTTACTGACAGGGTTGGTGAAAAACTGTTTTTT. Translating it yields CASSFTDRVGEKLFF.

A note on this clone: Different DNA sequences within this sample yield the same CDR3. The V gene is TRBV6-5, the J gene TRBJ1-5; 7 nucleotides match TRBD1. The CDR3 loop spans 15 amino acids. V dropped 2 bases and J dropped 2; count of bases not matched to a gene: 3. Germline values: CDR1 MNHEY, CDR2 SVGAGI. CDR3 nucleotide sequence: TGTGCCAGCAGTTACGGTACAGGGGGCAATCAGCCCCAGCATTTT. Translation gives CASSYGTGGNQPQHF.

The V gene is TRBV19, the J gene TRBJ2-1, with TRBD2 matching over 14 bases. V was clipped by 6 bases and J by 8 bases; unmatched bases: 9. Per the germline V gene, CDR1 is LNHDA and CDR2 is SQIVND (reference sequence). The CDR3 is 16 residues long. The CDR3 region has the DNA TGTGCCAGTAGAATCCCGGGACTAGCGGGAGAGGATGAGCAGTTCTTC. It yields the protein CASRIPGLAGEDEQFF.

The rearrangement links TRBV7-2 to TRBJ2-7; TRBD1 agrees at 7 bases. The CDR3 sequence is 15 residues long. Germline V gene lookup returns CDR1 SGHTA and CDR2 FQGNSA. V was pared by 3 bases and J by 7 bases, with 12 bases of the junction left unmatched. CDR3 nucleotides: TGTGCCAGCAGCTTCACAGGGGATTGGCGGATGGAGCAGTACTTC. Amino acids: CASSFTGDWRMEQYF.

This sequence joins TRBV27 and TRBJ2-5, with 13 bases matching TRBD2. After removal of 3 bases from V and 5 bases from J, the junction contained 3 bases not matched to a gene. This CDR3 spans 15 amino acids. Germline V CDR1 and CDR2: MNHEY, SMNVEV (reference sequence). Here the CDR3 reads CASSLATSGGETQYF. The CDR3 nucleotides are TGTGCCAGCAGTTTGGCGACTAGCGGGGGGGAGACCCAGTACTTC.

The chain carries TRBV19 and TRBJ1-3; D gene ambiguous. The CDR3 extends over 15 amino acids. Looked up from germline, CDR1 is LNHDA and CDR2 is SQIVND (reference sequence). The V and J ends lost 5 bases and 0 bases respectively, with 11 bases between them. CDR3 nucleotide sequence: TGTGCCAGTAGTTCGAGACCTAGCTCTGGAAACACCATATATTTT. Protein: CASSSRPSSGNTIYF. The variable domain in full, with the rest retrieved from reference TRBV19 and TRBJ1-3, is DGGITQSPKYLFRKEGQNVTLSCEQNLNHDAMYWYRQDPGQGLRLIYYSQIVNDFQKGDIAEGYSVSREKKESFPLTVTSAQKNPTAFYLCASSSRPSSGNTIYFGEGSWLTVV.

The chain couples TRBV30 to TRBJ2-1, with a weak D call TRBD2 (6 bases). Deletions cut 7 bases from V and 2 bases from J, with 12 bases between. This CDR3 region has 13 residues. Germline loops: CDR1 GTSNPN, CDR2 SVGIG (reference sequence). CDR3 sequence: CAYQASAYNEQFF. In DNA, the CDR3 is TGTGCCTACCAAGCTAGCGCCTACAATGAGCAGTTCTTC.

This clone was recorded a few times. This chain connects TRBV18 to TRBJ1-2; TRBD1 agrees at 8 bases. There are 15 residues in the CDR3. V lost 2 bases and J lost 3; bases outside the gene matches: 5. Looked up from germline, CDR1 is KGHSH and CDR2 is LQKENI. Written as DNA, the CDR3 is TGTGCCAGCTCACCAGAAACAGGGGGGGACTATGGCTACACCTTC. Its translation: CASSPETGGDYGYTF. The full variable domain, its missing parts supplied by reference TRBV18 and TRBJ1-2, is NAGVMQNPRHLVRRRGQEARLRCSPMKGHSHVYWYRQLPEEGLKFMVYLQKENIIDESGMPKERFSAEFPKEGPSILRIQQVVRGDSAAYFCASSPETGGDYGYTFGSGTRLTVV.